This is a list of T cell receptor beta chains from one sample in a study of chemoradiotherapy in HPV16-positive cancers. Assay: immunoSEQ multiplex PCR; the TCRdb copy retains only in-frame clones and omits some. Among under 70,000 clones listed, roughly 90% were seen once. The starting material was blood, obtained from a patient who underwent chemoradiotherapy. Source of these receptors: a human donor with HPV-associated anogenital cancer. Both conserved end residues are part of each CDR3. The D gene is left open where the match is weak. Only part of the rows carry a size: once, few, many, or a class if the clone is expanded.

DNA	CDR3	J	V	size	D
TGTGCCAGCAGTTACTTGGAGGGGCCCGGGGGGGAGACCCAGTACTTC	CASSYLEGPGGETQYF	TRBJ2-5	TRBV6-5	once	TRBD2
TGTGCCAGTAGCGGGCCCCCCCGGGGTAATTCACCCCTCCACTTT	CASSGPPRGNSPLHF	TRBJ1-6	TRBV19	.	.
TGTGCTAGCAGCTCCGACAGGGGCTACGAGCAGTACTTC	CASSSDRGYEQYF	TRBJ2-7	TRBV7-7	.	TRBD1
TGTGCCAGTAGTATACGGGAACCCTACGAGCAGTACTTC	CASSIREPYEQYF	TRBJ2-7	TRBV19	.	.
TGTGCCAGCAGTTGGAGAGATACGCAGTATTTT	CASSWRDTQYF	TRBJ2-3	TRBV6-5	.	.
TGTGCCAGCAGAGTAAAAGGGGGAGGGGAGACCCAGTACTTC	CASRVKGGGETQYF	TRBJ2-5	TRBV6-1	.	.
TGTGCCAGTAGTTTACAGGGTCTCTATGGCTACACCTTC	CASSLQGLYGYTF	TRBJ1-2	TRBV19	.	.
TGCGCCAGCAGCTCGACAGGCGCCCTCGGGGTCTATGGCTACACCTTC	CASSSTGALGVYGYTF	TRBJ1-2	TRBV5-1	.	.
TGTGCCAGCAGCTCCAGACAGGGATGGTTGTATGGCTACACCTTC	CASSSRQGWLYGYTF	TRBJ1-2	TRBV14	.	TRBD1
TGTGCCAGCTCTCCCGACAGTATGGGCAATCAGCCCCAGCATTTT	CASSPDSMGNQPQHF	TRBJ1-5	TRBV18	few	.
TGTGCCAGCAGTTCTGGGACAGGGTATTTCTTTGGCTACACCTTC	CASSSGTGYFFGYTF	TRBJ1-2	TRBV6-6	.	TRBD1
TGTGCCAGTAGTATCGCGAGGGACAGGGCTGCAGGGGCCAACGTCCTGACTTTC	CASSIARDRAAGANVLTF	TRBJ2-6	TRBV19	.	TRBD1
TGTGCCAGCTCACAGGGAGGACAGGGTTACAATGAGCAGTTCTTC	CASSQGGQGYNEQFF	TRBJ2-1	TRBV18	.	TRBD1
TGTGCCAGTACCTCGGGACAGGGGAGCACCGGGGAGCTGTTTTTT	CASTSGQGSTGELFF	TRBJ2-2	TRBV19	.	TRBD1
TGTGCCTGGAGTCCGAACCCCTATCAGCCCCAGCATTTT	CAWSPNPYQPQHF	TRBJ1-5	TRBV30	.	.
TGCGCCAGCAGCTTGTTCGAGGGGGTGTCCTACGAGCAGTACTTC	CASSLFEGVSYEQYF	TRBJ2-7	TRBV5-1	.	.
TGTGCCAGCAGCCCCTCTGGAGGGTACTCCAATGAGCAGTTCTTC	CASSPSGGYSNEQFF	TRBJ2-1	TRBV7-6	once	.
TGCGCCAGCAGCTTGACAGTTGTCGGGGAGCTGTTTTTT	CASSLTVVGELFF	TRBJ2-2	TRBV5-1	.	.
TGTGCCAGCAGCCCGACCGGCAGGGCGGACACTGAAGCTTTCTTT	CASSPTGRADTEAFF	TRBJ1-1	TRBV7-2	.	.
TGTGCCACCAGCGCAGGAAGGGGAGAAGGCACAGATACGCAGTATTTT	CATSAGRGEGTDTQYF	TRBJ2-3	TRBV15	few	.
TGTGCCAGCAGCTCCGGACAGGGGGCAAGGAACGAGCAGTACTTC	CASSSGQGARNEQYF	TRBJ2-7	TRBV7-8	.	TRBD1
TGCAGCGCCCGCTCGGGTAACAGCGGAAACACCATATATTTT	CSARSGNSGNTIYF	TRBJ1-3	TRBV29-1	.	.
TGTGCCAGTAGTCTCATCTACTATGGCTACACCTTC	CASSLIYYGYTF	TRBJ1-2	TRBV19	.	.
TGCGCCAGCTCGGGGAGCGGGGTCTACGAGCAGTACTTC	CASSGSGVYEQYF	TRBJ2-7	TRBV5-1	.	TRBD2
TGTGCCAGCAGTGAGGCCCGACAGGGGATGGTGGAGACCCAGTACTTC	CASSEARQGMVETQYF	TRBJ2-5	TRBV2	.	TRBD1
TGTGCCAGCAGTCCGGGGACAGATAACACCGGGGAGCTGTTTTTT	CASSPGTDNTGELFF	TRBJ2-2	TRBV7-2	.	TRBD1
TGTGCCAGCAGTTTAGTTAGTCTCAGCGGTACAGATACGCAGTATTTT	CASSLVSLSGTDTQYF	TRBJ2-3	TRBV27	.	.
TGTGCCAGCAGCCCCCGGCAGGGGACTGCTGGCTACACCTTC	CASSPRQGTAGYTF	TRBJ1-2	TRBV5-6	.	.
TGTGCCAGTAGTATGGGTCAGGGGACAGATACGCAGTATTTT	CASSMGQGTDTQYF	TRBJ2-3	TRBV19	.	.
TGTGCCAGCAGTGACGGGGACGGCTATGGCTACACCTTC	CASSDGDGYGYTF	TRBJ1-2	TRBV6-4	.	.
TGTGCCAGCAGCCCCGCTCTAGGTTCAGAAAAACTGTTTTTT	CASSPALGSEKLFF	TRBJ1-4	TRBV5-4	.	.
TGTGCCAGCAGCGTAAGAGGACTAGCGGGACGGTTAGAGACCCAGTACTTC	CASSVRGLAGRLETQYF	TRBJ2-5	TRBV9	.	TRBD2
TGTGCCAGTCTCGGATTGTTGGCCGGGGAGCTGTTTTTT	CASLGLLAGELFF	TRBJ2-2	TRBV19	.	.
TGTGCCAGCAGCGCAACCTTACAGGGGATGGAGAACACTGAAGCTTTCTTT	CASSATLQGMENTEAFF	TRBJ1-1	TRBV9	few	TRBD1
TGTGCCAGCAGTGAACGGATCACAGATACGCAGTATTTT	CASSERITDTQYF	TRBJ2-3	TRBV6-1	.	.
TGTGCCAGCAGCTTAGGACCCTTCCCCCGGTGGACTAGCGAGGGCACAGATACGCAGTATTTT	CASSLGPFPRWTSEGTDTQYF	TRBJ2-3	TRBV7-6	once	TRBD2
TGTGCCAGCAGAGGGAGAGAGAAGGACACTGAAGCTTTCTTT	CASRGREKDTEAFF	TRBJ1-1	TRBV6-5	.	.
TGTGCCAGCAGGCGGGACAGCTCTGGGGCCAACGTCCTGACTTTC	CASRRDSSGANVLTF	TRBJ2-6	TRBV27	.	.
TGTGCCAGCAGCTTAGACAGCACCGGGGAGCTGTTTTTT	CASSLDSTGELFF	TRBJ2-2	TRBV7-2	.	.
TGTGCCAGCAGCTTTAACAGATATAATTCACCCCTCCACTTT	CASSFNRYNSPLHF	TRBJ1-6	TRBV11-2	.	.
TGCGCCAGCAGCCAAGATTTGGGGGATAATAACGAGCAGTACTTC	CASSQDLGDNNEQYF	TRBJ2-7	TRBV4-3	.	.
TGCGCCAGCAGCTCCGACGGGACTGGGGCCAACGTCCTGACTTTC	CASSSDGTGANVLTF	TRBJ2-6	TRBV5-1	.	.
TGCGCCAGCAGCTCCAACCCTAGTGGGAGAGGGACAGATACGCAGTATTTT	CASSSNPSGRGTDTQYF	TRBJ2-3	TRBV5-1	.	.
TGTGCCAGCAGCTTGGGAGGGGGCACAGATACGCAGTATTTT	CASSLGGGTDTQYF	TRBJ2-3	TRBV5-6	few	.
TGTGCCAGCAGCGTAGCTGCAGATACGCAGTATTTT	CASSVAADTQYF	TRBJ2-3	TRBV9	.	.
TGTGCCAGCAGTGAAGGGGACAGGGTTTCAGGGGCCAACGTCCTGACTTTC	CASSEGDRVSGANVLTF	TRBJ2-6	TRBV6-1	.	TRBD1
TGCGCCAGCAGCCCGGGGGGACTCTTCGAGACCCAGTACTTC	CASSPGGLFETQYF	TRBJ2-5	TRBV5-1	.	TRBD2
TGTGCCAGCAGCGCGCGACTAGCGGGGGTGGAAACAGATACGCAGTATTTT	CASSARLAGVETDTQYF	TRBJ2-3	TRBV13	.	TRBD2